This T cell receptor (beta chain) was recorded in a study of blood T cell repertoires in COVID-19. The CDR3 runs to 15 residues. Trimming removed 3 bases from V and 3 bases from J; junction bases left unmatched: 4. Germline V lookup: CDR1 SEHNR, CDR2 FQNEAQ (reference sequence). TCRdb keeps only in-frame clones here, not all; method: immunoSEQ multiplex PCR. Here the sample spans about 120,000 clones, 70% to 90% being singletons. The gene calls are TRBV7-9 and TRBJ2-1, with TRBD1 identical over 8 bases. This receptor was obtained from a middle-aged man with acute or convalescent COVID-19. The sequenced sample was peripheral blood. The DNA for the CDR3 is TGTGCCAGCAGCTTGGGACAGGTCCTCTACAATGAGCAGTTCTTC. Residues: CASSLGQVLYNEQFF.